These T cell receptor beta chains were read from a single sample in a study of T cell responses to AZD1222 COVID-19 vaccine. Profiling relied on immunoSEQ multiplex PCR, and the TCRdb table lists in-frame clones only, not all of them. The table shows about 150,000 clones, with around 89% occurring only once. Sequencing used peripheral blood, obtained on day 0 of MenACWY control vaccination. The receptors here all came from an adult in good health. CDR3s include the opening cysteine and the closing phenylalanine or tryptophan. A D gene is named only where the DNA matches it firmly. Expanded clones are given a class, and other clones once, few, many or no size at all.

CASSREDKGGGYTF TGTGCCAGCAGCCGCGAGGACAAGGGAGGTGGCTACACCTTC TRBV28 . . TRBJ1-2
CASTPDRGNTEAFF TGTGCCAGTACCCCGGACAGGGGGAACACTGAAGCTTTCTTT TRBV19 . TRBD1 TRBJ1-1
CASSQGRLANYGYTF TGCGCCAGCAGCCAAGGTCGTCTAGCTAACTATGGCTACACCTTC TRBV4-3 . . TRBJ1-2
CAWSADGLNTEAFF TGTGCCTGGAGCGCGGACGGGTTGAACACTGAAGCTTTCTTT TRBV30 . . TRBJ1-1
CASSVVDNTGELFF TGTGCCAGCAGCGTAGTAGACAACACCGGGGAGCTGTTTTTT TRBV9 . . TRBJ2-2
CASSLEGGQTGGYTF TGTGCCAGCAGCTTGGAAGGCGGGCAGACCGGCGGCTACACCTTC TRBV5-4 . . TRBJ1-2
CASSESENSYNEQFF TGTGCCAGCAGCGAGAGCGAGAACTCCTACAATGAGCAGTTCTTC TRBV7-9 . . TRBJ2-1
CASRHRAYGEKLFF TGCGCCAGCAGACACAGGGCCTATGGTGAAAAACTGTTTTTT TRBV4-1 . . TRBJ1-4
CASSGTGVSNQPQHF TGTGCCAGCTCCGGGACAGGGGTTAGCAATCAGCCCCAGCATTTT TRBV6-6 . TRBD1 TRBJ1-5
CASEGQGNTGELFF TGTGCCAGCGAGGGACAGGGGAACACCGGGGAGCTGTTTTTT TRBV2 . TRBD1 TRBJ2-2
CASTPPGTQETQYF TGTGCCAGCACTCCCCCCGGCACCCAAGAGACCCAGTACTTC TRBV7-2 . . TRBJ2-5
CASSYGVNSGANVLTF TGTGCCAGCAGTTACGGGGTGAACTCTGGGGCCAACGTCCTGACTTTC TRBV6-5 . . TRBJ2-6
CASSLTGSEAYGYTF TGCGCCAGCAGCTTGACAGGGTCAGAGGCCTATGGCTACACCTTC TRBV5-1 . . TRBJ1-2
CASSIGGGGRTGELFF TGTGCCAGTAGTATTGGCGGCGGGGGGCGGACCGGGGAGCTGTTTTTT TRBV19 few TRBD2 TRBJ2-2
CASSYVDRTLTGELFF TGTGCCAGCAGCTACGTCGACAGAACCCTCACCGGGGAGCTGTTTTTT TRBV5-6 . . TRBJ2-2
CAAEEGARTEAFF TGTGCCGCGGAGGAGGGGGCGCGCACTGAAGCTTTCTTT TRBV28 once TRBD1 TRBJ1-1
CASSLGTGLSGNTIYF TGTGCCAGCAGTCTAGGGACAGGGCTCTCTGGAAACACCATATATTTT TRBV7-6 . TRBD1 TRBJ1-3
CASSLEVGRQNTEAFF TGTGCCAGCAGCTTAGAGGTAGGACGGCAGAACACTGAAGCTTTCTTT TRBV7-2 . . TRBJ1-1
CATSRDRRPNTGELFF TGTGCCACCAGCAGAGATAGGAGGCCAAACACCGGGGAGCTGTTTTTT TRBV15 . . TRBJ2-2
CASSIRAGAQGTEAFF TGTGCCAGTAGTATAAGAGCAGGGGCCCAGGGCACTGAAGCTTTCTTT TRBV19 . . TRBJ1-1
CASLGGRGSGANVLTF TGTGCCAGCCTCGGGGGACGAGGCTCTGGGGCCAACGTCCTGACTTTC TRBV28 . . TRBJ2-6
CASSLNGNNEKLFF TGCGCCAGCAGCTTAAACGGGAATAATGAAAAACTGTTTTTT TRBV5-1 . . TRBJ1-4
CASAIDRGVSPLHF TGTGCCAGCGCCATAGACAGGGGTGTTTCACCCCTCCACTTT TRBV27 . TRBD1 TRBJ1-6
CASSPASNYGYTF TGTGCCAGTAGTCCGGCGTCTAACTATGGCTACACCTTC TRBV19 . . TRBJ1-2
CATSDPAPKGRSYNEQFF TGTGCCACCAGTGACCCTGCCCCTAAGGGGAGATCCTACAATGAGCAGTTCTTC TRBV24-1 once . TRBJ2-1
CASRTSFREITLYNEQFF TGTGCCAGCAGGACCTCTTTCAGGGAGATCACTCTCTACAATGAGCAGTTCTTC TRBV21-1 . . TRBJ2-1
CASSSPGLGDAGELFF TGTGCCAGCAGCTCACCGGGACTAGGGGACGCCGGGGAGCTGTTTTTT TRBV11-1 . TRBD2 TRBJ2-2